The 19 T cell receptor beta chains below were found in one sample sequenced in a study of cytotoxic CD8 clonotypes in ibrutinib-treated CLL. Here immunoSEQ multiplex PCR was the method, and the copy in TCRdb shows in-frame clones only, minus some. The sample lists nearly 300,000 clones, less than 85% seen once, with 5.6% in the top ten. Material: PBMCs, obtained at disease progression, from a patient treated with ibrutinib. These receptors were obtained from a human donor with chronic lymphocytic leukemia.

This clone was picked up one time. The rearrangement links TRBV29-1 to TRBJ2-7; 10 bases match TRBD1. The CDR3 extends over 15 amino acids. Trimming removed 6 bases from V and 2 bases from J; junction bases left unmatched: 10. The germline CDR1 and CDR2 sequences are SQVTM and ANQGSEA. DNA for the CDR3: TGCAGCGTGTACACCGGGACAGGGGTAGCCTACGAGCAGTACTTC. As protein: CSVYTGTGVAYEQYF.

The CDR3 here is CASGLTRTSGRSYNEQFF. The CDR3, as DNA: TGTGCTAGTGGTTTGACCCGGACTAGCGGGAGGTCCTACAATGAGCAGTTCTTC. J is TRBJ2-1 and V is TRBV12-5, with 14 bases identical to TRBD2. With 2 bases clipped from V and 1 base from J, the junction kept 4 bases outside the gene matches. CDR3 length: 18 amino acids. The germline V gene has CDR1 LGHNT and CDR2 FRNRAP.

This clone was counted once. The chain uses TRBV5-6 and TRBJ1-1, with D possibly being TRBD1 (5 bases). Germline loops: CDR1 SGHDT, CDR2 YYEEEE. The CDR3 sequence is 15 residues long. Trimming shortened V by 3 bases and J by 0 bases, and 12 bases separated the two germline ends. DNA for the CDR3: TGTGCCAGCAGCTGGGACCGTAGATTGAACACTGAAGCTTTCTTT. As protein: CASSWDRRLNTEAFF.

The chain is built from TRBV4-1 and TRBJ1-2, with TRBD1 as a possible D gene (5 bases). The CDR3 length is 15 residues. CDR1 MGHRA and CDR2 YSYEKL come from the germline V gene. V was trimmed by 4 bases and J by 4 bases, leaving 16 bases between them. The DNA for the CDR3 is TGCGCCAGCAGCCCCCTTTGGGGGGAGGCCTATGGCTACACCTTC. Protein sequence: CASSPLWGEAYGYTF.

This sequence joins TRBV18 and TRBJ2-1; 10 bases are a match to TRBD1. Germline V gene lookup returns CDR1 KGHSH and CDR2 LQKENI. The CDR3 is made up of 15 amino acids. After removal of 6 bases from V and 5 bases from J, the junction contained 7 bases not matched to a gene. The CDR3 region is CASSDGTGVNNEQFF. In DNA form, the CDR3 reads TGTGCCAGCTCGGACGGGACAGGGGTGAACAATGAGCAGTTCTTC.

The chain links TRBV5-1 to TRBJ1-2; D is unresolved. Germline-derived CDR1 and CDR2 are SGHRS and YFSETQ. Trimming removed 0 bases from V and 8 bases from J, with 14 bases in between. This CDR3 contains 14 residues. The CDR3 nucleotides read TGCGCCAGCAGCTTGGATTGGCAGTTTGGCGGCTACACCTTC. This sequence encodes CASSLDWQFGGYTF.

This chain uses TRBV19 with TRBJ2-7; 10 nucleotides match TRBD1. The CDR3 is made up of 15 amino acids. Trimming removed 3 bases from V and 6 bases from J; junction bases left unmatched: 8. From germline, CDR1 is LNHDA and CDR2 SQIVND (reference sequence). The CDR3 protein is CASSMRATGGSEQYF. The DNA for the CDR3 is TGTGCCAGTAGTATGAGGGCGACAGGGGGCAGCGAGCAGTACTTC.

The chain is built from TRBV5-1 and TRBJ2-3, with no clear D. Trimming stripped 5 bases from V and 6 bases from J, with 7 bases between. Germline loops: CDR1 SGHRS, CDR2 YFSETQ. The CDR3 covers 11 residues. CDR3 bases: TGCGCCAGCAGTTGGTTGGATACGCAGTATTTT. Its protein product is CASSWLDTQYF.

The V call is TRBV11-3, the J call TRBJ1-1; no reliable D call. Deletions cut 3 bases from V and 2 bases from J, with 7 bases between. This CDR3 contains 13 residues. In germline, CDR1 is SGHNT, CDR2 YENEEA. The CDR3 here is CASSFRFNTEAFF. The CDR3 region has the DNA TGTGCCAGCAGCTTCCGGTTTAACACTGAAGCTTTCTTT.

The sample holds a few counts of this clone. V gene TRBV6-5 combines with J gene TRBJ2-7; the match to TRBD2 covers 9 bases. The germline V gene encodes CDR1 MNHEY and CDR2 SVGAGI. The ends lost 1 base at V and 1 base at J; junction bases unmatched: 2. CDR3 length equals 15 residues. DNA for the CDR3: TGTGCCAGCAGTTACTGGCTAGCGGGGTCCTACGAGCAGTACTTC. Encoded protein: CASSYWLAGSYEQYF.

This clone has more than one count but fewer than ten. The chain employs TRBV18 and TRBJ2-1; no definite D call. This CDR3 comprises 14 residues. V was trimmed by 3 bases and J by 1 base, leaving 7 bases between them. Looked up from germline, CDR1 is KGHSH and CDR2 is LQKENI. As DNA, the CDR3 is TGTGCCAGCTCACCCCTAGTTTCCTACAATGAGCAGTTCTTC. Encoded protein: CASSPLVSYNEQFF.

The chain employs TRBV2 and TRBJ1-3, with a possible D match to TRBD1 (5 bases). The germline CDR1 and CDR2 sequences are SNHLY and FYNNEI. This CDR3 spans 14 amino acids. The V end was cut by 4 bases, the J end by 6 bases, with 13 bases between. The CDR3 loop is CASSGAGRENTIYF. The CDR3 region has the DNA TGTGCCAGCAGTGGGGCGGGGCGTGAAAACACCATATATTTT. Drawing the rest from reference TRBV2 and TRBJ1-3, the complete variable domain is EPEVTQTPSHQVTQMGQEVILRCVPISNHLYFYWYRQILGQKVEFLVSFYNNEISEKSEIFDDQFSVERPDGSNFTLKIRSTKLEDSAMYFCASSGAGRENTIYFGEGSWLTVV.

The CDR3 nucleotides read TGTGCCAGCAGCCCGCCTTTAGAAATCTGGGCAGATACGCAGTATTTT. As protein: CASSPPLEIWADTQYF. This chain uses TRBV7-2 with TRBJ2-3; no clear D. The germline gives CDR1 SGHTA, CDR2 FQGNSA. The germline V and J ends were trimmed by 5 bases and 4 bases, with 19 bases remaining between them. CDR3 length: 16 residues. Using reference TRBV7-2 and TRBJ2-3 for the parts outside the CDR3, the full variable domain is GAGVSQSPSNKVTEKGKDVELRCDPISGHTALYWYRQSLGQGLEFLIYFQGNSAPDKSGLPSDRFSAERTGGSVSTLTIQRTQQEDSAVYLCASSPPLEIWADTQYFGPGTRLTVL.

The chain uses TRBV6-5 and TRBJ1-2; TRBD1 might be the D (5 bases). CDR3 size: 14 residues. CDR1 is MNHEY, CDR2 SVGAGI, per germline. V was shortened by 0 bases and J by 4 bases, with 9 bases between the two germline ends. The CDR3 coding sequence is TGTGCCAGCAGTTACTCGTTGACAGTCTATGGCTACACCTTC. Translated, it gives CASSYSLTVYGYTF.

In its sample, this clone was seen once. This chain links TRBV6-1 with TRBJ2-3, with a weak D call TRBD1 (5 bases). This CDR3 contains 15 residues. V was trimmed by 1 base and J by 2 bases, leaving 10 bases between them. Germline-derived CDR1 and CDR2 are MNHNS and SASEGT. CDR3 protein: CASSEGAGFTDTQYF. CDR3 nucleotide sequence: TGTGCCAGCAGTGAAGGGGCAGGGTTCACAGATACGCAGTATTTT.

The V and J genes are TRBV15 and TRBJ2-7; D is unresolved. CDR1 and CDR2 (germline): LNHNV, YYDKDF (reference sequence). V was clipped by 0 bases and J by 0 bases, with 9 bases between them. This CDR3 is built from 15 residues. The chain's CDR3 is CATSRDSLRSYEQYF. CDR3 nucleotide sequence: TGTGCCACCAGCAGAGATTCCCTACGCTCCTACGAGCAGTACTTC.

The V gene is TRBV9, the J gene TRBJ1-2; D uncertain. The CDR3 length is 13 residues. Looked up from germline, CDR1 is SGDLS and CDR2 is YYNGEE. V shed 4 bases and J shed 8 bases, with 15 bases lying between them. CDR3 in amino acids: CASSPDPGYGYTF. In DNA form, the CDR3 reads TGTGCCAGCAGCCCAGATCCCGGGTACGGCTACACCTTC. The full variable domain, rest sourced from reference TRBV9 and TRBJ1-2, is DSGVTQTPKHLITATGQRVTLRCSPRSGDLSVYWYQQSLDQGLQFLIQYYNGEERAKGNILERFSAQQFPDLHSELNLSSLELGDSALYFCASSPDPGYGYTFGSGTRLTVV.

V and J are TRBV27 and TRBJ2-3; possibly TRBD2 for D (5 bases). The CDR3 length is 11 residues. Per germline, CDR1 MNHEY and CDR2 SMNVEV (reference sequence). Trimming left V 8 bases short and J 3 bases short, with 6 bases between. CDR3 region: CASRGTDTQYF. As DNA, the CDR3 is TGTGCCAGCCGGGGAACAGATACGCAGTATTTT.

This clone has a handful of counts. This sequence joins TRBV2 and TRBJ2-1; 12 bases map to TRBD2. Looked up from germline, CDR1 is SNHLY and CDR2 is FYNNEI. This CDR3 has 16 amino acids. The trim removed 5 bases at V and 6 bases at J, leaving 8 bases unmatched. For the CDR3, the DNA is TGTGCCAGCAGTCCCCTAGCGGGGGGGCGGGTCAATGAGCAGTTCTTC. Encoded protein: CASSPLAGGRVNEQFF.